Listed here are 24 T cell receptor beta chains from one sample, sequenced in a study of blood T cell repertoires in COVID-19. The protocol was immunoSEQ multiplex PCR, while the TCRdb copy is restricted to in-frame clones and leaves out a portion. This sample yields some 110,000 clones, of which 85% are seen a single time; around 4.3% belongs to the top ten. Input material: peripheral blood. The receptors come from a man in his fifties with acute or convalescent COVID-19.

This chain joins TRBV18 and TRBJ1-4; no firm D call. Germline CDR1 KGHSH, CDR2 LQKENI. The V and J ends lost 0 bases and 4 bases respectively, with 6 bases between them. CDR3 size: 14 residues. CDR3 sequence reads: CASSPPESNEKLFF. The CDR3 coding sequence is TGTGCCAGCTCACCACCGGAGAGTAATGAAAAACTGTTTTTT.

V and J are TRBV11-2 and TRBJ1-4; TRBD1 might be the D (5 bases). V shed 5 bases and J shed 12 bases, with 13 bases lying between them. This CDR3 has 12 residues. CDR1 and CDR2 from the germline V gene are SGHAT and FQNNGV. The CDR3 bases are TGTGCCAGCAGCCTAGGACAAGGGGAACTGTTTTTT. Its translation: CASSLGQGELFF.

The chain links TRBV5-4 to TRBJ2-7, with a possible D match to TRBD2 (5 bases). V was clipped by 0 bases and J by 1 base, with 8 bases between them. Germline V gene sequence: CDR1 SGHNT, CDR2 YYREEE (reference sequence). There are 14 residues in the CDR3. Here the CDR3 reads CASSLGTESYEQYF. The CDR3 coding sequence is TGTGCCAGCAGCTTGGGGACTGAGTCCTACGAGCAGTACTTC.

Comments on this clone: The same CDR3 arises from other DNA sequences in this sample as well. This chain links TRBV7-3 with TRBJ2-5; the D gene is possibly TRBD2 (7 bases). The CDR3 extends over 13 amino acids. V was trimmed by 8 bases and J by 4 bases, leaving 14 bases between them. Germline loops: CDR1 SGHTA, CDR2 FQGTGA. The CDR3 spells CASSLGGRETQYF. Here the CDR3 DNA reads TGTGCCAGCTCCCTCGGGGGGCGAGAGACCCAGTACTTC.

V and J are TRBV11-3 and TRBJ2-1; 9 bases line up with TRBD1. This CDR3 region has 14 residues. The J segment lost 7 bases and the V segment lost 0 bases, leaving 1 base of the junction unmatched. From germline, CDR1 is SGHNT and CDR2 YENEEA. This CDR3 reads CASSLEQGANEQFF. For the CDR3, the DNA is TGTGCCAGCAGCTTAGAACAGGGGGCAAATGAGCAGTTCTTC.

This chain uses TRBV4-2 with TRBJ1-2; unclear D gene. Germline V gene lookup returns CDR1 LGHNA and CDR2 YNFKEQ. The CDR3 has 16 residues. V was pared by 4 bases and J by 8 bases, with 23 bases between. The CDR3 DNA sequence: TGTGCCAGCAGCCTAGTATCAGGAACCTCTGTAAGAGGCTACACCTTC. As protein: CASSLVSGTSVRGYTF.

The gene calls are TRBV11-3 and TRBJ1-5; D is undetermined. Germline V gene sequence: CDR1 SGHNT, CDR2 YENEEA. V was clipped by 3 bases and J by 6 bases, with 9 bases between them. The length of the CDR3 is 13 residues. The CDR3: CASSFGRLQPQHF. The DNA of the CDR3 is TGTGCCAGCAGCTTTGGCAGGCTTCAGCCCCAGCATTTT.

The chain employs TRBV15 and TRBJ2-7, with 7 bases lining up with TRBD1. Germline V gives CDR1 LNHNV, CDR2 YYDKDF (reference sequence). J lost 3 bases, V lost 0 bases, and 2 bases had no gene match. There are 14 residues in the CDR3. CDR3 sequence: CATSRDWDSYEQYF. The CDR3 bases are TGTGCCACCAGCAGAGATTGGGACAGCTACGAGCAGTACTTC.

This clone turned up a few times. The CDR3 DNA reads as TGTGCCAGCAGTTACTCGAGTCGGGACTACGAGCAGTACTTC. This translates into CASSYSSRDYEQYF. This chain connects TRBV6-6 to TRBJ2-7, with a tentative D call TRBD2 (5 bases). Germline CDR1 and CDR2: MNHNY and SVGAGI (reference sequence). CDR3 length: 14 residues. Trimming shortened V by 0 bases and J by 3 bases, and 9 bases separated the two germline ends.

The chain couples TRBV4-2 to TRBJ2-3; 11 nucleotides align to TRBD2. CDR3 length: 18 amino acids. V lost 4 bases, J lost 6 bases, and 15 bases stayed unmatched. The germline CDR1 and CDR2 sequences are LGHNA and YNFKEQ. The CDR3 DNA follows: TGTGCCAGCAGCCTTCTCCTCACGGGGGGGACTAGCGGTGATACGCAGTATTTT. It codes for CASSLLLTGGTSGDTQYF.

This chain joins TRBV28 and TRBJ1-5; a weak D match, TRBD1 (5 bases). Germline-derived CDR1 and CDR2 are MDHEN and SYDVKM. CDR3 length equals 14 residues. V shed 5 bases and J shed 7 bases, with 15 bases lying between them. The CDR3 DNA sequence: TGTGCCAGCAGTCCCAGGGTTGTAGGGCAGCCCCAGCATTTT. It specifies CASSPRVVGQPQHF.

The chain is built from TRBV2 and TRBJ2-7, with D maybe TRBD2 (6 bases). The length of the CDR3 is 11 residues. V lost 11 bases to trimming and J lost 5 bases, with 13 bases between them. Germline V gene sequence: CDR1 SNHLY, CDR2 FYNNEI. The CDR3 region is CALRRGHEQYF. Written as DNA, the CDR3 is TGTGCCCTTCGGAGGGGCCACGAGCAGTACTTC.

The chain has TRBV4-2 and TRBJ2-1; TRBD2 aligns across 11 bases. Trimming took 0 bases from V and 4 from J; bases not matched to a gene: 5. CDR1 is LGHNA and CDR2 is YNFKEQ in the germline V gene. This CDR3 comprises 17 residues. Here the CDR3 reads CASSQDLGLAVYNEQFF. As DNA, the CDR3 is TGTGCCAGCAGCCAAGATCTGGGACTAGCGGTATACAATGAGCAGTTCTTC.

V usage is TRBV2 and J usage is TRBJ2-7; 7 bases map to TRBD2. The germline CDR1 and CDR2 sequences are SNHLY and FYNNEI. Unmatched junction bases numbered 11, after V lost 6 bases and J lost 6 bases. The CDR3 has 14 amino acids. Here the CDR3 reads CASRPGGRGLEQYF. In DNA form, the CDR3 reads TGTGCCAGCAGACCGGGGGGTAGGGGACTCGAGCAGTACTTC. The complete variable domain, with remaining parts taken from reference TRBV2 and TRBJ2-7, reads EPEVTQTPSHQVTQMGQEVILRCVPISNHLYFYWYRQILGQKVEFLVSFYNNEISEKSEIFDDQFSVERPDGSNFTLKIRSTKLEDSAMYFCASRPGGRGLEQYFGPGTRLTVT.

The chain employs TRBV30 and TRBJ1-5; D gene ambiguous. Trimming took 2 bases from V and 3 from J, leaving 8 bases between them. CDR3 length equals 13 residues. Germline V gene data show CDR1 as GTSNPN and CDR2 as SVGIG (reference sequence). The CDR3 here is CAWSPQVNQPQHF. In DNA, the CDR3 is TGTGCCTGGAGTCCGCAGGTCAATCAGCCCCAGCATTTT.

The V and J genes are TRBV5-1 and TRBJ1-1; 10 bases are shared with TRBD1. CDR1 and CDR2 (germline): SGHRS, YFSETQ. V gave up 4 bases and J gave up 6 bases; unmatched junction bases: 9. The CDR3 extends over 15 amino acids. CDR3 nucleotides: TGCGCCAGCAGCCCTGGGACAGGGGTAGGACCTGAAGCTTTCTTT. Its protein product is CASSPGTGVGPEAFF.

This chain connects TRBV5-4 to TRBJ2-1; 14 positions match TRBD2. The CDR3 covers 16 residues. After removal of 1 base from V and 8 bases from J, the junction contained 5 bases not matched to a gene. Germline CDR1 reads SGHNT; CDR2 reads YYREEE (reference sequence). This chain's CDR3 is CASSLPGTSGSYEQFF. The CDR3 bases are TGTGCCAGCAGCTTGCCCGGGACTAGCGGGAGCTATGAGCAGTTCTTC.

This sequence joins TRBV11-3 and TRBJ2-7, with 9 bases identical to TRBD2. Looked up from germline, CDR1 is SGHNT and CDR2 is YENEEA. The junction had 7 bases not matched to a gene; V was cut back by 2 bases and J by 2 bases. The CDR3 is 16 residues long. The CDR3 protein is CASSLPMAGGPYEQYF. In DNA form, the CDR3 reads TGTGCCAGCAGCTTACCTATGGCGGGAGGGCCCTACGAGCAGTACTTC.

The chain joins TRBV5-1 to TRBJ1-2, with TRBD1 matching over 7 bases. In germline, CDR1 is SGHRS, CDR2 YFSETQ. This CDR3 spans 15 amino acids. Losses at the gene ends were 4 bases for V and 4 bases for J; bases not matched to a gene: 10. The CDR3 spells CASSATGVLSYGYTF. CDR3 in DNA: TGCGCCAGCAGCGCTACAGGGGTGTTGTCCTATGGCTACACCTTC.

The chain links TRBV7-6 to TRBJ2-2, with D possibly TRBD2 on 6 matching bases. V was shortened by 7 bases and J by 0 bases, with 12 bases between the two germline ends. The CDR3 covers 15 residues. Germline-derived CDR1 and CDR2 are SGHVS and FNYEAQ. This chain's CDR3 is CASNYGEANTGELFF. The CDR3 nucleotides read TGTGCCAGCAACTACGGGGAGGCGAACACCGGGGAGCTGTTTTTT. The full variable domain, completed using reference TRBV7-6 and TRBJ2-2, is GAGVSQSPRYKVTKRGQDVALRCDPISGHVSLYWYRQALGQGPEFLTYFNYEAQQDKSGLPNDRFSAERPEGSISTLTIQRTEQRDSAMYRCASNYGEANTGELFFGEGSRLTVL.

The genes are TRBV5-1 and TRBJ1-1; no reliable D call. The V and J ends lost 0 bases and 10 bases respectively, with 10 bases between them. CDR3 size: 12 residues. The germline V gene encodes CDR1 SGHRS and CDR2 YFSETQ. CDR3 protein: CASSLAGVGAFF. The CDR3 DNA is TGCGCCAGCAGCTTGGCCGGGGTCGGAGCTTTCTTT.

The rearrangement links TRBV21-1 to TRBJ2-1; no DNA check was done on the table's D call, TRBD1. TRBV21-1 is termed a pseudogene. The CDR3 spans 15 residues. The CDR3 here is CASSAGTGGYNEQFF. CDR3 nucleotide sequence: TGTGCCAGCAGCGCTGGGACAGGGGGATACAATGAGCAGTTCTTC.

CDR3 DNA: TGCGCCAGCAGCTTGTCGCGTCAGGGGGCCGACACAGATACGCAGTATTTT. It codes for CASSLSRQGADTDTQYF. The chain is built from TRBV5-1 and TRBJ2-3, with 8 bases fitting TRBD1. CDR1 and CDR2 (germline): SGHRS, YFSETQ. This CDR3 has 17 residues. The trim removed 1 base at V and 2 bases at J, leaving 9 bases unmatched.

This sequence joins TRBV9 and TRBJ2-1; TRBD1 agrees at 8 bases. The CDR3 totals 16 residues. Germline CDR1 is SGDLS and CDR2 is YYNGEE. The V gene end was trimmed by 2 bases and the J gene end by 5 bases; junction bases not matched to a gene: 9. The DNA for the CDR3 is TGTGCCAGCAGCGTGCAGGGACAGGTTTTAAACAATGAGCAGTTCTTC. Residues: CASSVQGQVLNNEQFF.